This T cell receptor (beta chain) was captured in a study of Ad26.COV2.S vaccination and SARS-CoV-2 variants. Whole-study context: A participant enrolled in the COV1001 Ad26.COV2.S trial arm provided the sample. The vaccine Ad26.COV2.S was put into the muscle once, or twice with 56 days between.

The data were produced by immunoSEQ multiplex PCR, yet TCRdb's version contains in-frame clones alone and is incomplete. Of about 220,000 clones listed, roughly 90% are singletons. Documented treatment: around 19 received Ad26.COV2.S at low or high dose, single or two shots; about 5 received placebo; per-sample allocation not given. Specimens were obtained on day 63 following the first vaccine or placebo injection. An adult donor aged 18-55 years was enrolled in Boston. This clone was seen a single time. Germline V gives CDR1 SGHNT, CDR2 YENEEA. This CDR3 spans 12 amino acids. Between the trimmed V and J ends, which lost 5 bases and 10 bases, there was a span of 14 bases.

The input for sequencing was peripheral blood, taken in a trial of Ad26.COV2.S vaccine versus placebo. The chain combines TRBV11-3 with TRBJ2-5; possible D gene TRBD2, 5 bases. The source of this sequence is a person between 18 and 59 years old who received the Ad26.COV2.S COVID-19 vaccine or a placebo. The CDR3 DNA is TGTGCCAGCAGCCCTAGAGGGCACTACCAGTACTTC. Its translation is CASSPRGHYQYF.